The 17 T cell receptor beta chains below were found in one sample sequenced in a study of beta chain features in type 1 diabetes. The sequenced template was cDNA made from the entire isolated RNA. Assay used: immunoSEQ multiplex PCR; TCRdb lists only in-frame clones, some missing. The sample yields more than 140,000 clones, roughly 9.3% seen once. The sequenced material came from central memory CD4+ T cells from blood. These receptors were collected from a woman in her thirties or forties in good health.

This rearrangement joins TRBV5-1 to TRBJ2-3, with 9 bases fitting TRBD1. Losses at the gene ends were 4 bases for V and 0 bases for J; bases not matched to a gene: 3. The CDR3 length is 15 residues. Per germline, CDR1 SGHRS and CDR2 YFSETQ. The CDR3 sequence is CASSPGTGSTDTQYF. DNA of the CDR3: TGCGCCAGCAGCCCGGGGACAGGGAGCACAGATACGCAGTATTTT.

This clone was detected a few times. The chain recombines TRBV5-4 with TRBJ2-1; 7 nucleotides align to TRBD2. CDR1 SGHNT and CDR2 YYREEE come from the germline V gene (reference sequence). The CDR3 is made up of 18 amino acids. Unmatched junction bases numbered 13, after V lost 4 bases and J lost 0 bases. In nucleotides, the CDR3 is TGTGCCAGCAGCACCCTCAGCGGGGCGCCGAGCTCCTACAATGAGCAGTTCTTC. This translates into CASSTLSGAPSSYNEQFF.

This clone has just a few counts. CDR3 loop: CASSPLGGRTDTQYF. In DNA, the CDR3 is TGTGCCAGCAGCCCTCTCGGGGGGCGAACAGATACGCAGTATTTT. This chain connects TRBV7-2 to TRBJ2-3, with TRBD2 as a possible D gene (7 bases). Looked up from germline, CDR1 is SGHTA and CDR2 is FQGNSA. The V end was cut by 5 bases, the J end by 3 bases, with 15 bases between. CDR3 length equals 15 residues.

In this sample, this clone turned up a few times. The V and J genes are TRBV14 and TRBJ2-5; D is uncertain. This CDR3 comprises 16 residues. Trimming took 1 base from V and 0 from J, leaving 12 bases between them. The germline gives CDR1 SGHDN, CDR2 FVKESK. In DNA, the CDR3 is TGTGCCAGCAGCCAAGTGGTCGGGTACTACCAAGAGACCCAGTACTTC. It encodes CASSQVVGYYQETQYF. Combining the CDR3 with reference TRBV14 and TRBJ2-5 gives the whole variable domain EAGVTQFPSHSVIEKGQTVTLRCDPISGHDNLYWYRRVMGKEIKFLLHFVKESKQDESGMPNNRFLAERTGGTYSTLKVQPAELEDSGVYFCASSQVVGYYQETQYFGPGTRLLVL.

The J gene is TRBJ1-2, the V gene TRBV7-6; 7 bases map to TRBD1. Germline CDR1 and CDR2: SGHVS and FNYEAQ. The CDR3 spans 14 residues. J lost 7 bases, V lost 4 bases, and 9 bases had no gene match. CDR3 amino acids: CASSSPGTEIGYTF. CDR3 sequence (DNA): TGTGCCAGCAGCTCCCCCGGGACAGAAATTGGCTACACCTTC.

V is TRBV5-4 and J is TRBJ2-4; D not resolved. Germline lookup yields CDR1 SGHNT and CDR2 YYREEE (reference sequence). Between the trimmed V and J ends, which lost 4 bases and 2 bases, there was a span of 7 bases. The CDR3 runs to 13 residues. Written as DNA, the CDR3 is TGTGCCAGCAGCCCAGCGACCAAAAACATTCAGTACTTC. Protein sequence: CASSPATKNIQYF.

This chain uses TRBV15 with TRBJ2-5, with D perhaps matching TRBD2 (6 bases). V dropped 2 bases and J dropped 2 bases, with 9 bases sitting between them. Germline-derived CDR1 and CDR2 are LNHNV and YYDKDF (reference sequence). The CDR3 extends over 14 amino acids. The CDR3 here is CATSRRDWQETQYF. The CDR3 bases are TGTGCCACCAGCAGACGGGACTGGCAAGAGACCCAGTACTTC.

This clone was seen a few times. V gene TRBV9 combines with J gene TRBJ1-1; TRBD1 agrees at 8 bases. J lost 4 bases, V lost 10 bases, and 6 bases had no gene match. This CDR3 contains 12 residues. CDR1 is SGDLS and CDR2 is YYNGEE in the germline V gene. The CDR3 loop is CASSGGFTEAFF. The CDR3 coding sequence is TGTGCCTCTTCAGGGGGCTTCACTGAAGCTTTCTTT.

This clone was picked up a small number of times. Different DNA sequences within this sample yield the same CDR3. The V gene is TRBV29-1, the J gene TRBJ1-5; 8 positions agree with TRBD1. The germline V gene has CDR1 SQVTM and CDR2 ANQGSEA. The CDR3 runs to 13 residues. J lost 2 bases, V lost 6 bases, and 3 bases had no gene match. Here the CDR3 reads CSVADRGNQPQHF. The CDR3 DNA sequence: TGCAGCGTGGCGGACAGGGGCAATCAGCCCCAGCATTTT.

This clone was counted only a few times. The rearrangement joins TRBV18 to TRBJ2-7; 7 nucleotides line up with TRBD1. The CDR3 covers 15 residues. V gave up 0 bases and J gave up 6 bases; unmatched junction bases: 8. Germline lookup yields CDR1 KGHSH and CDR2 LQKENI. The CDR3 sequence is CASSPPQGPPFEQYF. CDR3 nucleotides: TGTGCCAGCTCACCACCACAGGGGCCCCCCTTCGAGCAGTACTTC.

The CDR3 coding sequence is TGTGCCAGCAGCCAAAGCCAGGGGGTTGGAAACACCATATATTTT. Its translation is CASSQSQGVGNTIYF. This chain connects TRBV14 to TRBJ1-3; 7 bases agree with TRBD1. CDR1 and CDR2 (germline): SGHDN, FVKESK. The CDR3 totals 15 residues. The V gene end was trimmed by 2 bases and the J gene end by 3 bases; junction bases not matched to a gene: 4.

This clone came up a few times. The CDR3, as DNA: TGTGCCAGCTCACTCACCCGGACAGGGCGGGATCAGCCCCAGCATTTT. Translating gives CASSLTRTGRDQPQHF. V gene TRBV18 combines with J gene TRBJ1-5; TRBD1 aligns across 8 bases. The ends lost 4 bases at V and 5 bases at J; junction bases unmatched: 10. The CDR3 runs to 16 residues. Germline lookup yields CDR1 KGHSH and CDR2 LQKENI.

In this sample, this clone turned up a few times. The CDR3 DNA sequence: TGTGCCAGCAGCCTTACTAGCCCCGGGGAGACCCAGTACTTC. Protein: CASSLTSPGETQYF. The chain couples TRBV7-7 to TRBJ2-5; possibly TRBD2 for D (6 bases). With 5 bases removed from V and 5 bases from J, the gap between germline ends came to 15 bases. Germline V gene sequence: CDR1 SSHAT, CDR2 FNYEAQ (reference sequence). CDR3 length equals 14 residues.

This clone was counted a few times. The rearrangement joins TRBV6-6 to TRBJ2-6; unclear D gene. V lost 8 bases to trimming and J lost 0 bases, with 11 bases between them. Germline CDR1 is MNHNY and CDR2 is SVGAGI (reference sequence). There are 15 residues in the CDR3. The CDR3 DNA sequence: TGTGCCAGCGCCCCCCACACCTCTGGGGCCAACGTCCTGACTTTC. This translates into CASAPHTSGANVLTF.

The chain has TRBV7-9 and TRBJ1-2; TRBD1 matches 8 bases. Trimming cost V 5 bases and J 1 base; bases outside gene matches: 9. CDR3 length equals 16 residues. CDR1 and CDR2 (germline): SEHNR, FQNEAQ (reference sequence). The CDR3 nucleotides read TGTGCCAGCAGCGTGGGACAGGAGAACTTTAACTATGGCTACACCTTC. Amino acid sequence: CASSVGQENFNYGYTF.

This clone was detected only a few times. The chain uses TRBV7-8 and TRBJ2-2; 9 bases align to TRBD1. J gave up 5 bases and V 5 bases, and 12 bases lay outside the gene matches. CDR3 length: 17 amino acids. The germline V gene encodes CDR1 SGHVS and CDR2 FQNEAQ. The CDR3 region has the DNA TGTGCCAGCAGCGGCCGGACAGGGGCGGTTGGGACCGGGGAGCTGTTTTTT. This sequence encodes CASSGRTGAVGTGELFF.

V usage is TRBV5-1 and J usage is TRBJ2-7, with D unresolved. CDR1 and CDR2 from the germline V gene are SGHRS and YFSETQ. CDR3 length: 12 residues. Trimming removed 3 bases from V and 6 bases from J, with 10 bases in between. The CDR3 nucleotides are TGCGCCAGCAGCTCCCTTCAGTTCGAGCAGTACTTC. Translation gives CASSSLQFEQYF.